A single sample gave rise to the 21 T cell receptor beta chains below, sequenced in a study of blood T cell repertoires in COVID-19. The table came from immunoSEQ multiplex PCR; TCRdb's copy has only in-frame clones and leaves some out. The sample lists fewer than 200,000 clones, more than 80% seen once, with 5.5% to 7.5% in the top ten. Sequencing was performed on peripheral blood. The receptor set was obtained from a human donor in a cohort sampled during active COVID-19.

On this clone: The same CDR3 can be traced to other DNA sequences in this sample. This rearrangement joins TRBV18 to TRBJ1-3; D may be TRBD1 (5 bases). This CDR3 spans 14 amino acids. Per the germline V gene, CDR1 is KGHSH and CDR2 is LQKENI. Trimming removed 3 bases from V and 4 bases from J, with 10 bases in between. This chain's CDR3 is CASSPDISGNTIYF. Written as DNA, the CDR3 is TGTGCCAGCTCACCGGACATCTCGGGAAACACCATATATTTT. The full variable domain, completed using reference TRBV18 and TRBJ1-3, is NAGVMQNPRHLVRRRGQEARLRCSPMKGHSHVYWYRQLPEEGLKFMVYLQKENIIDESGMPKERFSAEFPKEGPSILRIQQVVRGDSAAYFCASSPDISGNTIYFGEGSWLTVV.

There are a few counts of this clone. The chain has TRBV9 and TRBJ1-3, with 7 bases lining up with TRBD1. The junction had 7 bases not matched to a gene; V was cut back by 4 bases and J by 0 bases. From germline, CDR1 is SGDLS and CDR2 YYNGEE. This CDR3 has 16 residues. CDR3 sequence (DNA): TGTGCCAGCAGCCCTGGGACAGCTTACTCTGGAAACACCATATATTTT. Translation: CASSPGTAYSGNTIYF. Full variable domain (rest looked up from reference TRBV9 and TRBJ1-3): DSGVTQTPKHLITATGQRVTLRCSPRSGDLSVYWYQQSLDQGLQFLIQYYNGEERAKGNILERFSAQQFPDLHSELNLSSLELGDSALYFCASSPGTAYSGNTIYFGEGSWLTVV.

This clone appeared once. The genes are TRBV19 and TRBJ1-2; D is possibly TRBD1 (5 bases). This CDR3 is 13 amino acids long. V shed 8 bases and J shed 11 bases, with 21 bases lying between them. The germline V gene encodes CDR1 LNHDA and CDR2 SQIVND (reference sequence). Here the CDR3 reads CASEAHPLKGYTF. The CDR3 bases are TGTGCCAGTGAAGCGCACCCTTTGAAGGGGTACACCTTC.

V gene TRBV5-1 combines with J gene TRBJ1-2; D not resolved. Germline CDR1 is SGHRS and CDR2 is YFSETQ. Trimming removed 4 bases at V and 4 bases at J, with 5 bases between. The CDR3 has 11 amino acids. The CDR3 reads CASSRGYGYTF. For the CDR3, the DNA is TGCGCCAGCAGCCGGGGCTATGGCTACACCTTC.

The gene calls are TRBV7-9 and TRBJ1-2; D is possibly TRBD1 (6 bases). The CDR3 loop spans 14 amino acids. The germline V gene encodes CDR1 SEHNR and CDR2 FQNEAQ (reference sequence). V was trimmed by 5 bases and J by 4 bases, leaving 14 bases between them. DNA for the CDR3: TGTGCCAGCAGCAGGGGGGAGGGAAGCTATGGCTACACCTTC. Translated, it gives CASSRGEGSYGYTF. The full variable domain, its missing parts supplied by reference TRBV7-9 and TRBJ1-2, is DTGVSQNPRHKITKRGQNVTFRCDPISEHNRLYWYRQTLGQGPEFLTYFQNEAQLEKSRLLSDRFSAERPKGSFSTLEIQRTEQGDSAMYLCASSRGEGSYGYTFGSGTRLTVV.

The rearrangement uses TRBV5-1 and TRBJ2-7, with D perhaps matching TRBD2 (5 bases). Between the trimmed V and J ends, which lost 0 bases and 7 bases, there was a span of 17 bases. The CDR3 contains 15 residues. Germline V gene lookup returns CDR1 SGHRS and CDR2 YFSETQ. The CDR3 region has the DNA TGCGCCAGCAGCTTGGCCGCGGGCCCCCCCGGGGAGCAGTACTTC. Encoded protein: CASSLAAGPPGEQYF.

The rearrangement joins TRBV27 to TRBJ2-2, with 15 bases matching TRBD2. Germline values: CDR1 MNHEY, CDR2 SMNVEV (reference sequence). This CDR3 comprises 18 residues. V was clipped by 4 bases and J by 0 bases; unmatched bases: 3. Written as DNA, the CDR3 is TGTGCCAGCAGTTCCGGGACTAGCGGGGGGACGAACACCGGGGAGCTGTTTTTT. It specifies CASSSGTSGGTNTGELFF.

The V gene is TRBV7-8, the J gene TRBJ1-6; D remains unclear. Germline V gene sequence: CDR1 SGHVS, CDR2 FQNEAQ. Trimming took off 7 bases at V and 7 bases at J, with 14 bases between the two ends. This CDR3 region has 14 residues. CDR3 coding DNA: TGTGCCAGCAACGAGGGAAATGGCAATTCACCCCTCCACTTT. Its protein is CASNEGNGNSPLHF. Using reference TRBV7-8 and TRBJ1-6 for the parts outside the CDR3, the full variable domain is GAGVSQSPRYKVAKRGQDVALRCDPISGHVSLFWYQQALGQGPEFLTYFQNEAQLDKSGLPSDRFFAERPEGSVSTLKIQRTQQEDSAVYLCASNEGNGNSPLHFGNGTRLTVT.

The V and J genes are TRBV2 and TRBJ2-7; 9 bases fit TRBD1. V gave up 7 bases and J gave up 0 bases; unmatched junction bases: 7. Germline values: CDR1 SNHLY, CDR2 FYNNEI. The CDR3 runs to 15 residues. CDR3 DNA sequence: TGTGCCAGCATGAGCGGGACAGGGCCCTCCTACGAGCAGTACTTC. This codes for CASMSGTGPSYEQYF.

The rearrangement joins TRBV6-5 to TRBJ2-7, with D perhaps matching TRBD2 (5 bases). Germline loops: CDR1 MNHEY, CDR2 SVGAGI. The CDR3 totals 14 residues. V was trimmed by 7 bases and J by 2 bases, leaving 15 bases between them. The CDR3 spells CASKDEGTAYEQYF. CDR3 DNA: TGTGCCAGCAAAGACGAGGGCACAGCCTACGAGCAGTACTTC.

This clone was seen a few times. The chain has TRBV5-4 and TRBJ2-1; 14 positions match TRBD2. CDR3 length: 17 residues. CDR1 is SGHNT, CDR2 YYREEE, per germline (reference sequence). CDR3 residues: CAGAETSGGAGYNEQFF. CDR3 nucleotide sequence: TGTGCTGGGGCCGAGACTAGCGGGGGGGCGGGATACAATGAGCAGTTCTTC.

The rearrangement links TRBV7-9 to TRBJ2-1, with 11 bases that match TRBD1. The CDR3 consists of 17 residues. CDR1 SEHNR and CDR2 FQNEAQ come from the germline V gene (reference sequence). The junction had 9 bases not matched to a gene; V was cut back by 1 base and J by 7 bases. The chain's CDR3 is CASSLVLPGTGGNEQFF. DNA for the CDR3: TGTGCCAGCAGCTTAGTCCTCCCCGGGACAGGGGGTAATGAGCAGTTCTTC.

The gene calls are TRBV9 and TRBJ1-2, with TRBD1 as a possible D gene (5 bases). The length of the CDR3 is 16 residues. Germline values: CDR1 SGDLS, CDR2 YYNGEE. The germline V and J ends were trimmed by 0 bases and 4 bases, with 16 bases remaining between them. CDR3 protein: CASSVDEASGTYGYTF. In DNA form, the CDR3 reads TGTGCCAGCAGCGTAGATGAGGCGAGCGGGACCTATGGCTACACCTTC.

This chain links TRBV9 with TRBJ1-2; 8 bases fit TRBD1. J gave up 4 bases and V 2 bases, and 13 bases lay outside the gene matches. In germline, CDR1 is SGDLS, CDR2 YYNGEE. The CDR3 runs 17 residues. CDR3 residues: CASSVAGQGPTSYGYTF. The CDR3 DNA is TGTGCCAGCAGCGTGGCCGGACAGGGCCCCACCAGCTATGGCTACACCTTC. Variable domain in full (rest from reference TRBV9 and TRBJ1-2): DSGVTQTPKHLITATGQRVTLRCSPRSGDLSVYWYQQSLDQGLQFLIQYYNGEERAKGNILERFSAQQFPDLHSELNLSSLELGDSALYFCASSVAGQGPTSYGYTFGSGTRLTVV.

The chain has TRBV12-5 and TRBJ2-7; possible D gene TRBD1, 8 bases. CDR3 length equals 17 residues. Per germline, CDR1 LGHNT and CDR2 FRNRAP. Trimming cost V 0 bases and J 0 bases, with 15 bases left between them. In DNA, the CDR3 is TGTGCTAGTGGTTTGGTACAGGGGGGGAACCCCTCCTACGAGCAGTACTTC. Residues: CASGLVQGGNPSYEQYF.

This sequence joins TRBV5-5 and TRBJ1-6, with 7 bases fitting TRBD1. The CDR3 has 15 residues. Trimming took 0 bases from V and 6 from J; bases not matched to a gene: 3. Per germline, CDR1 SGHKS and CDR2 YYEKEE (reference sequence). The CDR3 DNA is TGTGCCAGCAGCTTGGTGCCAGGGGGTAATTCACCCCTCCACTTT. Residues: CASSLVPGGNSPLHF.

V usage is TRBV6-6 and J usage is TRBJ1-6, with TRBD1 matching 8 bases. The length of the CDR3 is 16 residues. Germline V gene sequence: CDR1 MNHNY, CDR2 SVGAGI (reference sequence). Losses at the gene ends were 2 bases for V and 8 bases for J; bases not matched to a gene: 8. CDR3 sequence: CASSYSPDRDDSPLHF. The CDR3 bases are TGTGCCAGCAGTTACAGCCCGGACAGGGACGATTCACCCCTCCACTTT.

This clone was seen a handful of times. The chain combines TRBV30 with TRBJ2-2; maybe TRBD1 (5 bases). Looked up from germline, CDR1 is GTSNPN and CDR2 is SVGIG (reference sequence). The V end was cut by 3 bases, the J end by 5 bases, with 19 bases between. This CDR3 comprises 16 residues. This CDR3 reads CAWRPLDTEHTGELFF. The CDR3 DNA reads as TGTGCCTGGAGGCCCCTGGACACGGAACATACCGGGGAGCTGTTTTTT.

This clone has more than one count but fewer than ten. This chain connects TRBV5-1 to TRBJ2-7; 7 bases map to TRBD1. Germline V gene lookup returns CDR1 SGHRS and CDR2 YFSETQ. V lost 5 bases and J lost 0; bases outside the gene matches: 8. CDR3 size: 15 residues. The CDR3 DNA follows: TGCGCCAGCAGGCTGGAGACAGGGAGCTCCTACGAGCAGTACTTC. Its translation is CASRLETGSSYEQYF.

J is TRBJ2-7 and V is TRBV5-6; possibly TRBD2 for D (5 bases). Germline V gene lookup returns CDR1 SGHDT and CDR2 YYEEEE. The CDR3 consists of 12 residues. V lost 0 bases and J 6 bases, leaving 7 bases between the germline ends. The CDR3 DNA reads as TGTGCCAGCAGCTTGGGAGGGAGCGAGCAGTACTTC. Its protein product is CASSLGGSEQYF.

The rearrangement joins TRBV5-1 to TRBJ1-4; 7 bases line up with TRBD1. The CDR3 length is 16 residues. In germline, CDR1 is SGHRS, CDR2 YFSETQ. V lost 1 base and J lost 8; bases outside the gene matches: 11. CDR3 in DNA: TGCGCCAGCAGCTTGAGGGGGACAGCAGGGGTAGAAAAACTGTTTTTT. Amino acid sequence: CASSLRGTAGVEKLFF.